This TCR beta chain was identified in a study of spatial heterogeneity in lung cancer. About the study: Sequencing consistently turned up more beta-chain sequences than alpha-chain sequences.

From germline, CDR1 is MDHEN and CDR2 SYDVKM. The CDR3 totals 13 residues. The V end was cut by 6 bases, the J end by 10 bases, with 18 bases between. This sample's time point: sample taken at primary tumor resection. Extraction of whole RNA from tumor, nontumor lung or frozen PBMC preceded unsorted sequencing. The donor population consisted of approximately 70 patients with untreated, early-stage non-small cell lung cancer. MiXCR, applied by TCRdb to the 5' RACE reads, yields one record per CDR3 protein. The sample includes over 90,000 distinct CDR3 sequences, approximately 8.6% seen only once; the top ten take less than 9%.

This clonotype was sampled from a male donor with early-stage non-small cell lung cancer. The sample here was PBMCs, taken at surgery. This chain links TRBV28 with TRBJ1-1; no clear D gene. This CDR3 is CASRRPPASGAFF. The CDR3 nucleotides read TGTGCCAGCAGACGTCCCCCAGCTTCGGGAGCTTTCTTT.